These 30 T cell receptor beta chains originate from one sample sequenced in a study of T cell changes during pregnancy in multiple sclerosis. The data were produced by immunoSEQ multiplex PCR, yet TCRdb's version contains in-frame clones alone and is incomplete. This table holds under 55,000 clones, approximately 90% found once. This material consisted of peripheral blood, taken in the first trimester of pregnancy. These receptors were collected from a female donor with multiple sclerosis, enrolled in a pregnancy study.

The chain carries TRBV11-2 and TRBJ1-1; 7 bases line up with TRBD1. With V trimmed by 5 bases and J by 4 bases, 7 bases remained unmatched. The germline CDR1 and CDR2 sequences are SGHAT and FQNNGV. This CDR3 region has 14 residues. The CDR3 here is CASSPGTAGTEAFF. CDR3 in DNA: TGTGCCAGCAGCCCCGGGACAGCCGGCACTGAAGCTTTCTTT.

This rearrangement joins TRBV28 to TRBJ2-7; D gene ambiguous. The CDR3 runs 13 residues. The germline CDR1 and CDR2 sequences are MDHEN and SYDVKM. V was pared by 7 bases and J by 1 base, with 11 bases between. The CDR3 region has the DNA TGTGCCAGCACCACCCCGACATCCTACGAGCAGTACTTC. It yields the protein CASTTPTSYEQYF. The entire variable domain, with the rest obtained from reference TRBV28 and TRBJ2-7, is as follows: DVKVTQSSRYLVKRTGEKVFLECVQDMDHENMFWYRQDPGLGLRLIYFSYDVKMKEKGDIPEGYSVSREKKERFSLILESASTNQTSMYLCASTTPTSYEQYFGPGTRLTVT.

V gene TRBV5-1 combines with J gene TRBJ1-5, with D possibly matching TRBD1 (5 bases). The germline V and J ends were trimmed by 5 bases and 3 bases, with 12 bases remaining between them. The CDR3 totals 14 residues. CDR1 is SGHRS and CDR2 is YFSETQ in the germline V gene. CDR3 region: CASSSGGPNQPQHF. In DNA form, the CDR3 reads TGCGCCAGCAGTTCCGGGGGTCCCAATCAGCCCCAGCATTTT. Together with reference TRBV5-1 and TRBJ1-5, the CDR3 gives the full variable domain: KAGVTQTPRYLIKTRGQQVTLSCSPISGHRSVSWYQQTPGQGLQFLFEYFSETQRNKGNFPGRFSGRQFSNSRSEMNVSTLELGDSALYLCASSSGGPNQPQHFGDGTRLSIL.

The CDR3 sequence is CASRTGGEFSPLRAEAFF. DNA for the CDR3: TGTGCCAGTAGAACAGGGGGGGAGTTTTCCCCTCTGCGGGCTGAAGCTTTCTTT. The chain carries TRBV19 and TRBJ1-1; TRBD1 aligns across 8 bases. The CDR3 totals 18 residues. Trimming cost V 6 bases and J 6 bases; bases outside gene matches: 21. Germline V CDR1 and CDR2: LNHDA, SQIVND (reference sequence).

This chain joins TRBV29-1 and TRBJ2-1; TRBD2 aligns across 7 bases. With 7 bases clipped from V and 5 bases from J, the junction kept 8 bases outside the gene matches. CDR1 and CDR2 (germline): SQVTM, ANQGSEA. The CDR3 spans 13 residues. The CDR3 sequence is CSGRQGGNNEQFF. CDR3 sequence (DNA): TGCAGCGGTCGCCAGGGAGGGAACAATGAGCAGTTCTTC.

CDR3 nucleotide sequence: TGTGCCAGTAGCGGTTTTGAGGCGAGGGGGCAAGAGACCCAGTACTTC. It yields the protein CASSGFEARGQETQYF. V is TRBV19 and J is TRBJ2-5; weak D call: TRBD1 (6 bases). CDR1 and CDR2 from the germline V gene are LNHDA and SQIVND (reference sequence). This CDR3 has 16 amino acids. The V and J ends lost 6 bases and 2 bases respectively, with 19 bases between them.

V gene TRBV4-1 combines with J gene TRBJ2-5; 12 bases are a match to TRBD2. Germline V lookup: CDR1 MGHRA, CDR2 YSYEKL. This CDR3 spans 14 amino acids. With V trimmed by 2 bases and J by 5 bases, 0 bases remained unmatched. The CDR3 sequence: CASSQLAGGETQYF. The CDR3 nucleotides are TGCGCCAGCAGCCAACTAGCGGGGGGGGAGACCCAGTACTTC.

The gene calls are TRBV7-2 and TRBJ2-7, with TRBD2 as a possible D gene (5 bases). Trimming stripped 5 bases from V and 7 bases from J, with 27 bases between. The CDR3 sequence is 17 residues long. CDR1 and CDR2 from the germline V gene are SGHTA and FQGNSA. CDR3: CASSPITETSYSFEQYF. CDR3 coding DNA: TGTGCCAGCAGCCCTATTACGGAAACTAGTTATTCCTTTGAGCAGTACTTC. Combining the CDR3 with reference TRBV7-2 and TRBJ2-7 gives the whole variable domain GAGVSQSPSNKVTEKGKDVELRCDPISGHTALYWYRQSLGQGLEFLIYFQGNSAPDKSGLPSDRFSAERTGGSVSTLTIQRTQQEDSAVYLCASSPITETSYSFEQYFGPGTRLTVT.

V usage is TRBV4-1 and J usage is TRBJ2-5; 8 bases align to TRBD2. The germline CDR1 and CDR2 sequences are MGHRA and YSYEKL. V shed 3 bases, J shed 5 bases, and the junction held 11 bases outside the gene matches. This CDR3 contains 16 residues. CDR3 amino acids: CASSHAPREVRETQYF. The DNA for the CDR3 is TGCGCCAGCAGCCACGCCCCGCGGGAGGTCAGGGAGACCCAGTACTTC.

The chain uses TRBV19 and TRBJ2-7; possibly TRBD2 for D (5 bases). The CDR3 has 12 amino acids. V was trimmed by 5 bases and J by 7 bases, leaving 12 bases between them. CDR1 is LNHDA, CDR2 SQIVND, per germline (reference sequence). CDR3 residues: CASSPSRDEQYF. CDR3 bases: TGTGCCAGTAGTCCCAGTCGGGATGAGCAGTACTTC.

CDR3 DNA sequence: TGTGCCAGTAGCCAGGGGGCCAGGACTAATGAAAAACTGTTTTTT. Amino acid sequence: CASSQGARTNEKLFF. The chain uses TRBV19 and TRBJ1-4, with TRBD1 matching over 8 bases. The germline V gene has CDR1 LNHDA and CDR2 SQIVND (reference sequence). Germline trimming cut 6 bases from V and 2 bases from J; bases unmatched to any gene: 5. This CDR3 is 15 amino acids long. Based on the CDR3 plus reference TRBV19 and TRBJ1-4, the full variable domain is DGGITQSPKYLFRKEGQNVTLSCEQNLNHDAMYWYRQDPGQGLRLIYYSQIVNDFQKGDIAEGYSVSREKKESFPLTVTSAQKNPTAFYLCASSQGARTNEKLFFGSGTQLSVL.

The chain carries TRBV6-6 and TRBJ2-5; D unclear. The CDR3 has 11 residues. Germline loops: CDR1 MNHNY, CDR2 SVGAGI (reference sequence). Trimming shortened V by 6 bases and J by 4 bases, and 6 bases separated the two germline ends. CDR3 DNA: TGTGCCAGCAGCCCCTCAGAGACCCAGTACTTC. Its translation: CASSPSETQYF.

The rearrangement joins TRBV19 to TRBJ1-2, with TRBD1 identical over 9 bases. The CDR3 spans 15 residues. After removal of 2 bases from V and 2 bases from J, the junction contained 3 bases not matched to a gene. The germline V gene encodes CDR1 LNHDA and CDR2 SQIVND (reference sequence). The CDR3 DNA follows: TGTGCCAGTAGTATATCCGGGACAGGGAACTATGGCTACACCTTC. Translated, it gives CASSISGTGNYGYTF. Together with reference TRBV19 and TRBJ1-2, the CDR3 gives the full variable domain: DGGITQSPKYLFRKEGQNVTLSCEQNLNHDAMYWYRQDPGQGLRLIYYSQIVNDFQKGDIAEGYSVSREKKESFPLTVTSAQKNPTAFYLCASSISGTGNYGYTFGSGTRLTVV.

The chain carries TRBV6-5 and TRBJ2-3, with 10 positions matching TRBD1. V dropped 0 bases and J dropped 7; count of bases not matched to a gene: 4. The CDR3 length is 15 residues. Germline CDR1 and CDR2: MNHEY and SVGAGI. CDR3 bases: TGTGCCAGCAGTTACTCCCCGGACAGGGGGAATACGCAGTATTTT. Amino acids: CASSYSPDRGNTQYF.

The J gene is TRBJ1-1, the V gene TRBV29-1; D is undetermined. Germline CDR1 SQVTM, CDR2 ANQGSEA. The V and J ends lost 4 bases and 0 bases respectively, with 9 bases between them. This CDR3 is 13 amino acids long. CDR3 region: CSVGDSVNTEAFF. DNA for the CDR3: TGCAGCGTTGGAGATTCGGTGAACACTGAAGCTTTCTTT.

J is TRBJ1-5 and V is TRBV5-4; D possibly corresponds to TRBD1 (5 bases). Germline V lookup: CDR1 SGHNT, CDR2 YYREEE (reference sequence). V was trimmed by 4 bases and J by 0 bases, leaving 11 bases between them. The CDR3 is made up of 15 amino acids. Here the CDR3 reads CASSTGGDSNQPQHF. In nucleotides, the CDR3 is TGTGCCAGCAGCACGGGAGGGGATAGCAATCAGCCCCAGCATTTT. The whole variable domain, filled in from reference TRBV5-4 and TRBJ1-5, reads ETGVTQSPTHLIKTRGQQVTLRCSSQSGHNTVSWYQQALGQGPQFIFQYYREEENGRGNFPPRFSGLQFPNYSSELNVNALELDDSALYLCASSTGGDSNQPQHFGDGTRLSIL.

V usage is TRBV10-3 and J usage is TRBJ1-1; a possible D gene is TRBD1 (5 bases). The CDR3 is 15 amino acids. CDR1 ENHRY and CDR2 SYGVKD come from the germline V gene. Trimming removed 0 bases at V and 5 bases at J, with 13 bases between. In DNA, the CDR3 is TGTGCCATCAGTGAGTCTTTGGCAGGGCTGACTGAAGCTTTCTTT. It translates to CAISESLAGLTEAFF.

This chain joins TRBV5-6 and TRBJ1-1; 7 positions match TRBD1. V lost 4 bases to trimming and J lost 5 bases; unmatched junction nucleotides: 2. There are 12 residues in the CDR3. Germline-derived CDR1 and CDR2 are SGHDT and YYEEEE. The CDR3 protein is CASSQGDTEAFF. CDR3 coding DNA: TGTGCCAGCAGCCAGGGGGATACTGAAGCTTTCTTT.

The chain is built from TRBV2 and TRBJ1-4, with 8 positions matching TRBD1. With V trimmed by 8 bases and J by 9 bases, 11 bases remained unmatched. Germline V gives CDR1 SNHLY, CDR2 FYNNEI. CDR3 length: 14 amino acids. The CDR3 loop reads CASSWTGNEKKLFF. The CDR3 bases are TGTGCCAGCTCCTGGACAGGGAATGAGAAAAAACTGTTTTTT.

This rearrangement joins TRBV2 to TRBJ1-3; weak D call: TRBD1 (5 bases). The CDR3 has 17 residues. The V gene's germline CDR1 is SNHLY and CDR2 FYNNEI. Trimming stripped 5 bases from V and 2 bases from J, with 19 bases between. This CDR3 reads CASSYTLGGETGNTIYF. The CDR3 DNA is TGTGCCAGCAGTTACACTTTGGGAGGGGAGACTGGAAACACCATATATTTT.

The genes are TRBV7-2 and TRBJ2-2; 7 bases line up with TRBD2. V lost 5 bases to trimming and J lost 7 bases; unmatched junction nucleotides: 10. The CDR3 has 15 amino acids. CDR1 and CDR2 (germline): SGHTA, FQGNSA. Written as DNA, the CDR3 is TGTGCCAGCAGCCTCATGGGAGGGTTCGGCGGGGAGCTGTTTTTT. Translating gives CASSLMGGFGGELFF.

This sequence joins TRBV7-5 and TRBJ2-7; the table's D call of TRBD1 was not tested on the DNA. TRBV7-5 is a listed pseudogene. The length of the CDR3 is 15 residues. CDR3 coding DNA: TGTGCCAGAGCGGAACCGGGACAGGGCGTACACGAGCAGTACTTC. This encodes CARAEPGQGVHEQYF.

The chain links TRBV2 to TRBJ2-1; D remains unclear. V lost 0 bases and J 6 bases, leaving 9 bases between the germline ends. The CDR3 covers 14 residues. Germline values: CDR1 SNHLY, CDR2 FYNNEI. The CDR3 spells CASSEARVPNEQFF. The CDR3 DNA is TGTGCCAGCAGTGAAGCGCGAGTTCCCAATGAGCAGTTCTTC.

The chain combines TRBV4-1 with TRBJ2-3; 7 bases fit TRBD2. V lost 0 bases to trimming and J lost 5 bases; unmatched junction nucleotides: 8. This CDR3 contains 16 residues. Germline V gives CDR1 MGHRA, CDR2 YSYEKL. CDR3 sequence: CASSQDRWGGRDTQYF. In DNA, the CDR3 is TGCGCCAGCAGCCAAGACCGGTGGGGGGGGAGAGATACGCAGTATTTT.

This chain uses TRBV18 with TRBJ2-7, with 7 bases that match TRBD1. The V segment lost 6 bases and the J segment 9 bases; nucleotides outside the gene matches: 14. The CDR3 is made up of 14 amino acids. The germline CDR1 and CDR2 sequences are KGHSH and LQKENI. The DNA for the CDR3 is TGTGCCAGCTCCCCCCCAACGAGGGGGCAAGGGCAGTACTTC. Its translation is CASSPPTRGQGQYF. Supplemented by reference TRBV18 and TRBJ2-7, the full variable domain reads NAGVMQNPRHLVRRRGQEARLRCSPMKGHSHVYWYRQLPEEGLKFMVYLQKENIIDESGMPKERFSAEFPKEGPSILRIQQVVRGDSAAYFCASSPPTRGQGQYFGPGTRLTVT.

This chain joins TRBV15 and TRBJ1-1; 11 bases map to TRBD1. The V segment lost 3 bases and the J segment 6 bases; nucleotides outside the gene matches: 6. This CDR3 has 15 residues. Per germline, CDR1 LNHNV and CDR2 YYDKDF (reference sequence). The CDR3 DNA sequence: TGTGCCACCAGCAGGGGGGACAGGGGGAAGGCTGAAGCTTTCTTT. It is translated as CATSRGDRGKAEAFF.

This chain uses TRBV11-1 with TRBJ1-1, with TRBD1 identical over 8 bases. CDR3 length: 14 residues. Germline CDR1 reads SGHAT; CDR2 reads FQDESV (reference sequence). V shed 6 bases and J 0 bases; nucleotides not matched to a gene: 3. CDR3 DNA sequence: TGTGCCAGCAGTCAGGGGGCGATGAACACTGAAGCTTTCTTT. It translates to CASSQGAMNTEAFF.

The rearrangement uses TRBV9 and TRBJ1-1; 8 positions match TRBD1. The junction had 10 bases not matched to a gene; V was cut back by 4 bases and J by 2 bases. CDR3 length: 16 residues. Germline loops: CDR1 SGDLS, CDR2 YYNGEE. CDR3 region: CASSPPLGTGNTEAFF. CDR3 coding DNA: TGTGCCAGCAGCCCACCCCTCGGGACAGGTAACACTGAAGCTTTCTTT.

V and J are TRBV9 and TRBJ1-2; D unclear. Trimming took 4 bases from V and 7 from J, leaving 11 bases between them. The germline V gene has CDR1 SGDLS and CDR2 YYNGEE. The CDR3 spans 12 residues. In nucleotides, the CDR3 is TGTGCCAGCAGCCCTCCCTACGGTGGCTACACCTTC. Translating gives CASSPPYGGYTF.

The CDR3 DNA reads as TGTGCCAGCAGGCACCATACCACTTCAGGTCCCGAAGCTTTCTTT. Its protein product is CASRHHTTSGPEAFF. This chain uses TRBV6-6 with TRBJ1-1, with unresolved D. The CDR3 loop spans 15 amino acids. Germline V gives CDR1 MNHNY, CDR2 SVGAGI (reference sequence). Trimming cost V 6 bases and J 8 bases, with 22 bases left between them.